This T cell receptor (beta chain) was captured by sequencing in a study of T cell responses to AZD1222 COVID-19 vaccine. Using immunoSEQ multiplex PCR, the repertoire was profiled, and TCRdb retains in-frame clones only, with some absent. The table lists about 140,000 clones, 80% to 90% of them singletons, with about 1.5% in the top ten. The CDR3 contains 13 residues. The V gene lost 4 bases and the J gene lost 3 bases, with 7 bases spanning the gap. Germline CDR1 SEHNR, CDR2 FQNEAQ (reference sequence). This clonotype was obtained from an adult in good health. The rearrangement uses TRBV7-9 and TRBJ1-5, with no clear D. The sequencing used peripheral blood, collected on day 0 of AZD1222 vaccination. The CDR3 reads CASSWGYNQPQHF. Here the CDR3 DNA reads TGTGCCAGCAGCTGGGGTTACAATCAGCCCCAGCATTTT.